This T cell receptor beta chain stems from a study of radiation and T cells in renal cell carcinoma. Study outcomes and limitations: In blood, top tumor clones expanded by 2 weeks, shrinking by 4.

As concerns this clone: Its cognate antigen is unknown.

Repertoires were generated with immunoSEQ multiplex PCR, while TCRdb's copy carries only in-frame clones and drops some. The top ten clones hold less than 10% of a sample with about 95,000 clones, 70% to 90% of them seen once. Time point described: baseline pretreatment blood. The treatment denotes: 15 Gy SBRT to primary tumor, nephrectomy 4 weeks later. CDR1 and CDR2 from the germline V gene are SGHDT and YYEEEE. J lost 3 bases, V lost 3 bases, and 7 bases had no gene match. The CDR3 totals 16 residues. V usage is TRBV5-6 and J usage is TRBJ1-4; 8 nucleotides match TRBD1. The clonotype comes from a man between 50 and 59 years old with renal cell carcinoma. The sample in question was blood, obtained from a patient whose treatment included radiotherapy and nephrectomy. The CDR3 DNA reads as TGTGCCAGCAGCTGGGAGACAGGGGTTCCTAATGAAAAACTGTTTTTT. Translation gives CASSWETGVPNEKLFF.